This T cell receptor beta chain came from a study of shared clonotypes between healthy human individuals. Libraries were prepared by immunoSEQ multiplex PCR; TCRdb keeps only in-frame clonotypes and omits some of them. The profile shows approximately 740,000 clones, 90% to 95% of them singletons. The germline V gene has CDR1 MNHEY and CDR2 SMNVEV (reference sequence). Deletions cut 5 bases from V and 1 base from J, with 11 bases between. This CDR3 is built from 14 residues. As defined, naive CD8 cells were CD45RO-negative and positively selected for CCR7, with terminally differentiated effector memory CD45RA+ cells excluded.

Sequenced sample: naive CD8+ T cells sorted from blood. The sequence was obtained from a man aged 25 to 40 in good health. This chain uses TRBV27 with TRBJ1-1; D uncertain. The CDR3 protein is CASSQALWNTEAFF. The DNA of the CDR3 is TGTGCCAGCAGTCAGGCCCTTTGGAACACTGAAGCTTTCTTT.